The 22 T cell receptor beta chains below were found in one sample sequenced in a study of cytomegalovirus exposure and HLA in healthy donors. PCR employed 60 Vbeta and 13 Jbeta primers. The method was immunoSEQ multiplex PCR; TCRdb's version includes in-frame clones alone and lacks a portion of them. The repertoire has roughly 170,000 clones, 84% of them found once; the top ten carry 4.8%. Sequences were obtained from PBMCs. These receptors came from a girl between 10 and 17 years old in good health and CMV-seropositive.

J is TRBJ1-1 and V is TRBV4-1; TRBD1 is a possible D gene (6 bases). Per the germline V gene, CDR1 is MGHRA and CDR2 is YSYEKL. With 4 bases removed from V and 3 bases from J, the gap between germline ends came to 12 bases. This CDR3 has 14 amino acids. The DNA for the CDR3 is TGCGCCAGCAGCCCCCAACAGGGAGACACTGAAGCTTTCTTT. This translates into CASSPQQGDTEAFF.

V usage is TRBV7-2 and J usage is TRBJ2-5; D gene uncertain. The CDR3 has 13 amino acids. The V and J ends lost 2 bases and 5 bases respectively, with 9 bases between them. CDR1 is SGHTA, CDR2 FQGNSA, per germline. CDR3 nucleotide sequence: TGTGCCAGCAGCTTAAATCCTCGGGAGACCCAGTACTTC. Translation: CASSLNPRETQYF.

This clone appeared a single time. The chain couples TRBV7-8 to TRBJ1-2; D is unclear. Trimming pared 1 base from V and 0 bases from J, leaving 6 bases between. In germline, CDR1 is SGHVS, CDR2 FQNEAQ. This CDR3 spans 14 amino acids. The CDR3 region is CASSLGAPNYGYTF. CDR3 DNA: TGTGCCAGCAGCTTAGGGGCGCCTAACTATGGCTACACCTTC.

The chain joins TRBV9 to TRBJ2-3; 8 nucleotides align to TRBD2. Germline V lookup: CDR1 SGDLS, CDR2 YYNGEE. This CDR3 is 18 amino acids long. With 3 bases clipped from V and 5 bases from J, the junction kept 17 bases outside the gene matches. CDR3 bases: TGTGCCAGCAGCGAGCCCTCCGTACGGGGGGGCCAAGTAGATACGCAGTATTTT. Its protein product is CASSEPSVRGGQVDTQYF.

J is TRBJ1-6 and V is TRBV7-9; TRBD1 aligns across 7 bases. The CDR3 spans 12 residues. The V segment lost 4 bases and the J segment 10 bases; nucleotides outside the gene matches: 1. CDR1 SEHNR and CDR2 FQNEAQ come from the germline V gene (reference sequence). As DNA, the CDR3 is TGTGCCAGCAGCTCACAGGGGTCACCCCTCCACTTT. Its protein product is CASSSQGSPLHF.

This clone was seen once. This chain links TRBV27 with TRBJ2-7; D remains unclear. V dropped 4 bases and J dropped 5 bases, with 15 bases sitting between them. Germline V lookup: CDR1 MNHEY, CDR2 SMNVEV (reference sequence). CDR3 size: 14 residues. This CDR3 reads CASSSPRQAHEQYF. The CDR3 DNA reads TGTGCCAGCAGTTCCCCAAGGCAGGCTCACGAGCAGTACTTC.

CDR3 in amino acids: CASSGDRRNTEAFF. In DNA, the CDR3 is TGTGCCAGCAGTGGGGACAGGAGGAACACTGAAGCTTTCTTT. The chain has TRBV28 and TRBJ1-1; TRBD1 agrees at 8 bases. V was pared by 5 bases and J by 1 base, with 3 bases of the junction left unmatched. The CDR3 totals 14 residues. Germline V CDR1 and CDR2: MDHEN, SYDVKM.

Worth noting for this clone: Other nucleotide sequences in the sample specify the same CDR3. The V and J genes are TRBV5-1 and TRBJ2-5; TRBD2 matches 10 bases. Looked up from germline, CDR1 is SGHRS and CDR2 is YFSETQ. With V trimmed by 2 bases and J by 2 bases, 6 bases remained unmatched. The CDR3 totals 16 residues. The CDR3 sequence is CASSLRLAGGQETQYF. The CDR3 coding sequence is TGCGCCAGCAGCTTACGACTAGCGGGTGGACAAGAGACCCAGTACTTC. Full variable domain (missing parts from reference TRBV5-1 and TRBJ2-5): KAGVTQTPRYLIKTRGQQVTLSCSPISGHRSVSWYQQTPGQGLQFLFEYFSETQRNKGNFPGRFSGRQFSNSRSEMNVSTLELGDSALYLCASSLRLAGGQETQYFGPGTRLLVL.

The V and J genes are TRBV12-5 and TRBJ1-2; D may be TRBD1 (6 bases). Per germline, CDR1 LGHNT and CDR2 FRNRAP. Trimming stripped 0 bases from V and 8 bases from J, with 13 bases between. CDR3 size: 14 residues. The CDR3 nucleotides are TGTGCTAGTGGTTTGGTTGGGGGCGTTGGGGGCTACACCTTC. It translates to CASGLVGGVGGYTF.

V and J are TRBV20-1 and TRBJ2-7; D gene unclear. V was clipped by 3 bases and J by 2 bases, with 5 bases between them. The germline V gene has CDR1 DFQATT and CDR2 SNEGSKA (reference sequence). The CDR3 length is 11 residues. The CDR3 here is CSASGAYEQYF. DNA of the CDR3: TGCAGTGCTAGCGGAGCCTACGAGCAGTACTTC.

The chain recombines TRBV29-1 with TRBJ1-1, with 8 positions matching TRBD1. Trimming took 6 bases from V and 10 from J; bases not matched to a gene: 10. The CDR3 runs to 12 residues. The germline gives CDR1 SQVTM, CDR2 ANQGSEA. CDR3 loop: CSVSGTGERAFF. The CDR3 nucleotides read TGCAGCGTCTCTGGGACAGGCGAGAGAGCTTTCTTT.

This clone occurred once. CDR3 coding DNA: TGCGCCAGCAGCCACCTCCTAAGGAGCAGGGGAGATGGCTACACCTTC. It specifies CASSHLLRSRGDGYTF. The chain employs TRBV4-1 and TRBJ1-2; D might be TRBD1 (6 bases). V shed 3 bases and J shed 6 bases, with 20 bases lying between them. The CDR3 loop spans 16 amino acids. CDR1 is MGHRA, CDR2 YSYEKL, per germline.

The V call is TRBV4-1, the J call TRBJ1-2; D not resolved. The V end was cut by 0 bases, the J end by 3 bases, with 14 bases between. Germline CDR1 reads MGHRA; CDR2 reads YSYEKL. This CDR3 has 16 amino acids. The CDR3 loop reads CASSQDTGGRHYGYTF. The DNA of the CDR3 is TGCGCCAGCAGCCAAGATACGGGAGGTCGGCACTATGGCTACACCTTC.

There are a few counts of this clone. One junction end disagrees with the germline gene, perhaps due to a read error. The CDR3 DNA is TGTGCTAGCAGCCCTCATGGGCGGGCCTACGAGCAGTACTTC. Translation: CASSPHGRAYEQYF. The rearrangement uses TRBV7-7 and TRBJ2-7; D is possibly TRBD2 (5 bases). Germline V gene lookup returns CDR1 SSHAT and CDR2 FNYEAQ (reference sequence). This CDR3 is built from 14 residues.

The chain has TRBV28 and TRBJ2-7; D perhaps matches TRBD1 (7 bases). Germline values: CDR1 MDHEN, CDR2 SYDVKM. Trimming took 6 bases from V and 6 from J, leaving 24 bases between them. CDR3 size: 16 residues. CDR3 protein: CASSGMTAGQRSEQYF. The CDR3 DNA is TGTGCCAGCAGCGGGATGACTGCGGGACAGCGTAGCGAGCAGTACTTC.

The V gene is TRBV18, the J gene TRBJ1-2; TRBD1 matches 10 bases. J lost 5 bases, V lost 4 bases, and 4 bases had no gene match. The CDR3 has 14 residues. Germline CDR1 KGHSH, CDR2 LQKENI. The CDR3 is CASSHGQGGYGYTF. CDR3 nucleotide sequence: TGTGCCAGCTCACACGGACAGGGGGGGTATGGCTACACCTTC.

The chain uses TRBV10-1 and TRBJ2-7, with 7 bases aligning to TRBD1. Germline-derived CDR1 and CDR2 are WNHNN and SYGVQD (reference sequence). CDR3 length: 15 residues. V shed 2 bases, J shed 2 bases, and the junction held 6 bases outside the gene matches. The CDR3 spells CASSEGTARTYEQYF. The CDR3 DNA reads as TGCGCCAGCAGTGAGGGGACAGCCCGTACCTACGAGCAGTACTTC.

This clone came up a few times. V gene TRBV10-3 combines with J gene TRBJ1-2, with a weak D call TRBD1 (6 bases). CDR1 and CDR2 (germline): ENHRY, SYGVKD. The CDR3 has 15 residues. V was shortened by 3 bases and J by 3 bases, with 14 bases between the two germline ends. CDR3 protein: CAISEQGFFDYGYTF. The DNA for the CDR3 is TGTGCCATCAGTGAACAGGGATTCTTCGACTATGGCTACACCTTC.

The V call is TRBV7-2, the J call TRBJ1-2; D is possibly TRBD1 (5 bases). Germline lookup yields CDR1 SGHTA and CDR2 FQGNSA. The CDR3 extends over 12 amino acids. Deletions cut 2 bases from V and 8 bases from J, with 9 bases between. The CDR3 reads CASSLLGGGYTF. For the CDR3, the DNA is TGTGCCAGCAGCTTATTGGGGGGGGGCTACACCTTC.

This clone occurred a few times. The CDR3 loop reads CASSTGQGGTEAFF. In nucleotides, the CDR3 is TGCGCCAGCAGCACGGGACAGGGCGGCACTGAAGCTTTCTTT. The rearrangement uses TRBV5-1 and TRBJ1-1; the match to TRBD1 covers 9 bases. CDR1 SGHRS and CDR2 YFSETQ come from the germline V gene. The V segment lost 4 bases and the J segment 4 bases; nucleotides outside the gene matches: 5. This CDR3 has 14 residues. Complete variable domain (other parts from reference TRBV5-1 and TRBJ1-1): KAGVTQTPRYLIKTRGQQVTLSCSPISGHRSVSWYQQTPGQGLQFLFEYFSETQRNKGNFPGRFSGRQFSNSRSEMNVSTLELGDSALYLCASSTGQGGTEAFFGQGTRLTVV.

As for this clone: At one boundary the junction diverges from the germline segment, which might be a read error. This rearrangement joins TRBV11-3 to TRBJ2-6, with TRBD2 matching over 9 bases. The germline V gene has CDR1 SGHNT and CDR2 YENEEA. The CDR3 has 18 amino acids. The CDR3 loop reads CASSLVSGGLAGANGLTF. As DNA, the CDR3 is TGTGCCAGCAGCTTAGTCAGCGGGGGGTTGGCTGGGGCCAACGGCCTGACTTTC. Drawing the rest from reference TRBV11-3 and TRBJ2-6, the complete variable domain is EAGVVQSPRYKIIEKKQPVAFWCNPISGHNTLYWYLQNLGQGPELLIRYENEEAVDDSQLPKDRFSAERLKGVDSTLKIQPAELGDSAVYLCASSLVSGGLAGANGLTFGAGSRLTVL.

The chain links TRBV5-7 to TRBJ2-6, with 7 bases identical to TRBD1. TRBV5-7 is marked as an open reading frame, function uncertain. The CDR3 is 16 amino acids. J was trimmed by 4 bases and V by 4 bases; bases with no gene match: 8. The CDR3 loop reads CASSGRQGSGANVLTF. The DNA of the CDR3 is TGTGCCAGCAGCGGAAGACAGGGATCCGGGGCCAACGTCCTGACTTTC.